The 18 T cell receptor beta chains listed next were all sequenced from one sample in a study of OX40 agonist ivuxolimab in advanced cancers. Libraries were constructed by the immunoSEQ multiplex PCR assay. TCRdb stores this immuneACCESS table with in-frame sequences only. Part of the clones is absent; in the studies checked, under half of the shortfall reflects unresolved V genes, and no reason is known for the rest. The table for this sample lists about 52,000 clones; about 88% of them were counted only once. In total, the top ten clones hold 14% of the sample. The sample consisted of CD4+ or CD8+ T cells sorted from blood, taken in a trial of the OX40 agonist ivuxolimab. The receptors were sampled from an adult with an advanced solid tumor such as melanoma, head and neck, liver or kidney cancer.

The chain recombines TRBV27 with TRBJ2-5; D possibly corresponds to TRBD2 (6 bases). This CDR3 has 15 residues. Germline-derived CDR1 and CDR2 are MNHEY and SMNVEV (reference sequence). Between the trimmed V and J ends, which lost 4 bases and 5 bases, there was a span of 17 bases. The CDR3 bases are TGTGCCAGCAGTTCCCCGCTTGGCGGGGTGGAGACCCAGTACTTC. The encoded protein is CASSSPLGGVETQYF.

The chain combines TRBV28 with TRBJ1-2; TRBD1 matches at 7 bases. The CDR3 loop spans 14 amino acids. Trimming at V came to 5 bases and at J to 3 bases, leaving 6 bases not matched to a gene. Germline lookup yields CDR1 MDHEN and CDR2 SYDVKM. CDR3 sequence reads: CASSVQQGYYGYTF. CDR3 nucleotides: TGTGCCAGCAGTGTACAACAGGGGTACTATGGCTACACCTTC.

The rearrangement links TRBV13 to TRBJ2-1, with D tentatively TRBD1 or TRBD2 (5 bases each). Germline V gene sequence: CDR1 PRHDT, CDR2 FYEKMQ (reference sequence). The V end lost 5 bases, the J end lost 15 bases, and 23 bases lay between the germline ends. The CDR3 runs to 14 residues. CDR3 in amino acids: CASSPPGTPDEGFF. Written as DNA, the CDR3 is TGTGCCAGCAGCCCACCCGGGACCCCGGATGAGGGGTTCTTC.

V usage is TRBV7-3 and J usage is TRBJ1-1, with 7 bases matching TRBD1. The CDR3 is 13 amino acids. The germline V gene has CDR1 SGHTA and CDR2 FQGTGA. V lost 10 bases to trimming and J lost 4 bases; unmatched junction nucleotides: 9. Here the CDR3 reads CAILRQGGTEAFF. As DNA, the CDR3 is TGTGCCATCCTCAGACAGGGTGGCACTGAAGCTTTCTTT.

V gene TRBV28 combines with J gene TRBJ2-5; D is possibly TRBD1 or TRBD2 (5 bases each). Trimming pared 6 bases from V and 5 bases from J, leaving 10 bases between. Germline V gene data show CDR1 as MDHEN and CDR2 as SYDVKM. This CDR3 spans 12 amino acids. The CDR3 DNA is TGTGCCAGCAGGAGGGGAGTCGAGACCCAGTACTTC. The encoded protein is CASRRGVETQYF.

The rearrangement links TRBV4-1 to TRBJ1-4; 9 nucleotides align to TRBD1. J was trimmed by 7 bases and V by 4 bases; bases with no gene match: 7. This CDR3 contains 15 residues. Germline lookup yields CDR1 MGHRA and CDR2 YSYEKL. The CDR3 is CASSLHRGQGEKLFF. CDR3 nucleotide sequence: TGCGCCAGCAGCCTACACAGGGGGCAGGGTGAAAAACTGTTTTTT.

The CDR3 DNA sequence: TGTGCCAGCAGTTTATATCCTGTCGCGAACACCGGGGAGCTGTTTTTT. The encoded protein is CASSLYPVANTGELFF. The chain joins TRBV27 to TRBJ2-2; D is unresolved. V was pared by 1 base and J by 0 bases, with 9 bases between. The CDR3 has 16 residues. Looked up from germline, CDR1 is MNHEY and CDR2 is SMNVEV (reference sequence).

This clone was picked up a small number of times. The V call is TRBV6-5, the J call TRBJ2-3; 8 positions match TRBD2. Germline CDR1 MNHEY, CDR2 SVGAGI. The CDR3 length is 14 residues. With V trimmed by 5 bases and J by 5 bases, 6 bases remained unmatched. The CDR3 bases are TGTGCCAGCAGTGACAGCGGGGGTGGAGATACGCAGTATTTT. This translates into CASSDSGGGDTQYF.

V and J are TRBV6-5 and TRBJ2-1; tentatively, D is TRBD2 (5 bases). The germline gives CDR1 MNHEY, CDR2 SVGAGI. V was shortened by 0 bases and J by 9 bases, with 9 bases between the two germline ends. The length of the CDR3 is 13 residues. The CDR3 nucleotides read TGTGCCAGCAGTTACTCGCTGGCGGGTGAGCAGTTCTTC. This translates into CASSYSLAGEQFF.

The chain recombines TRBV4-2 with TRBJ1-3; no reliable D call. Germline V gives CDR1 LGHNA, CDR2 YNFKEQ. The CDR3 has 15 residues. Trimming took 5 bases from V and 0 from J, leaving 11 bases between them. CDR3: CASSSLGTSGNTIYF. Here the CDR3 DNA reads TGTGCCAGCAGCTCCCTGGGCACCTCTGGAAACACCATATATTTT.

This clone was observed a single time. CDR3 sequence reads: CASSPGPSVSNYGYTF. CDR3 sequence (DNA): TGTGCCAGCTCACCGGGACCGAGTGTCTCCAACTATGGCTACACCTTC. V and J are TRBV18 and TRBJ1-2; tentative D call: TRBD1 (5 bases). The CDR3 is 16 amino acids. The germline CDR1 and CDR2 sequences are KGHSH and LQKENI. Trimming stripped 3 bases from V and 2 bases from J, with 16 bases between.

The chain recombines TRBV27 with TRBJ1-2, with 11 bases identical to TRBD1. The CDR3 loop spans 15 amino acids. The ends lost 5 bases at V and 4 bases at J; junction bases unmatched: 6. Germline V CDR1 and CDR2: MNHEY, SMNVEV (reference sequence). The CDR3 DNA follows: TGTGCCAGCAGTCAAGGGACAGGGGGACTCTATGGCTACACCTTC. Its translation: CASSQGTGGLYGYTF.

This clone has a handful of counts. The gene calls are TRBV4-2 and TRBJ2-7; D gene unclear. Germline V gives CDR1 LGHNA, CDR2 YNFKEQ. The CDR3 extends over 13 amino acids. V lost 0 bases and J lost 7, with 10 bases in between. As DNA, the CDR3 is TGTGCCAGCAGCCAAGATTATACGACGGAGCAGTACTTC. Translated, it gives CASSQDYTTEQYF.

The CDR3 region is CASSQVQNYGYTF. CDR3 sequence (DNA): TGTGCCAGCAGCCAAGTACAGAACTATGGCTACACCTTC. This sequence joins TRBV14 and TRBJ1-2; D gene uncertain. V lost 1 base and J 2 bases, leaving 5 bases between the germline ends. Germline assignment: CDR1 SGHDN and CDR2 FVKESK. The CDR3 sequence is 13 residues long.

The chain has TRBV5-4 and TRBJ1-2, with 7 nucleotides matching TRBD1. CDR1 is SGHNT and CDR2 is YYREEE in the germline V gene (reference sequence). The trim removed 1 base at V and 4 bases at J, leaving 4 bases unmatched. The CDR3 runs 14 residues. CDR3 sequence (DNA): TGTGCCAGCAGCTTGTCAGGGGGTGGCTATGGCTACACCTTC. Protein: CASSLSGGGYGYTF.

The chain combines TRBV29-1 with TRBJ2-7; possible D gene TRBD1, 6 bases. The CDR3 length is 13 residues. CDR1 is SQVTM and CDR2 is ANQGSEA in the germline V gene. Trimming removed 2 bases from V and 0 bases from J, with 8 bases in between. The CDR3 DNA sequence: TGCAGCGTTGAATGGGGACACTCCTACGAGCAGTACTTC. It yields the protein CSVEWGHSYEQYF.

The rearrangement links TRBV18 to TRBJ1-5, with 7 bases aligning to TRBD1. The V gene's germline CDR1 is KGHSH and CDR2 LQKENI. With V trimmed by 6 bases and J by 5 bases, 16 bases remained unmatched. The CDR3 loop spans 17 amino acids. This CDR3 is CASSLNPTGEGDQPQHF. In DNA form, the CDR3 reads TGTGCCAGCTCGCTCAACCCTACAGGGGAGGGGGATCAGCCCCAGCATTTT.

Only one count was recorded for this clone. The chain uses TRBV4-3 and TRBJ1-2, with D possibly being TRBD1 (6 bases). The ends were cut back, 1 base at V and 3 bases at J, with 12 bases in the middle. The CDR3 covers 15 residues. Germline V gene sequence: CDR1 LGHNA, CDR2 YSLEER. CDR3 in DNA: TGCGCCAGCAGCCAAGTTAGGGGGTCCGACTATGGCTACACCTTC. Its translation is CASSQVRGSDYGYTF.